This is a list of T cell receptor beta chains from one sample in a study of T cells in localized non-small cell lung cancer. Here immunoSEQ multiplex PCR was the method, and the copy in TCRdb shows in-frame clones only, minus some. The sample lists 35,000 to 45,000 clones, about 88% seen once, with roughly 7% in the top ten. The sequenced sample was peripheral blood, obtained before any cancer treatment. The receptors stem from a woman between 18 and 55 years old with stage III lung adenocarcinoma. CDR3s include the opening cysteine and the closing phenylalanine or tryptophan. The D gene is left open where the match is weak. Expanded clones get a size class; other rows say once, few or many, or leave the size out.

v_call	clone_size	d_call	j_call	cdr3_aa	cdr3_nt
TRBV7-2	NA	NA	TRBJ2-1	CASFTGLGGNEQFF	TGTGCCAGCTTTACAGGCTTAGGGGGCAATGAGCAGTTCTTC
TRBV6-1	NA	NA	TRBJ2-5	CASSENRQETQYF	TGTGCCAGCAGTGAAAACAGGCAAGAGACCCAGTACTTC
TRBV2	once	NA	TRBJ2-3	CASGGGGGPTDTQYF	TGTGCCAGCGGGGGGGGCGGGGGCCCCACAGATACGCAGTATTTT
TRBV19	NA	NA	TRBJ1-5	CATQVQDYSNQPQHF	TGTGCCACCCAAGTACAGGACTATAGCAATCAGCCCCAGCATTTT
TRBV9	once	NA	TRBJ1-5	CASSTDLGGQPQHF	TGTGCCAGCAGCACGGACCTTGGGGGTCAGCCCCAGCATTTT
TRBV5-6	NA	NA	TRBJ2-7	CASSFTGRPYEQYF	TGTGCCAGCAGCTTTACCGGCAGACCCTACGAGCAGTACTTC
TRBV2	NA	TRBD1	TRBJ1-3	CAGRQGGENTIYF	TGTGCCGGAAGACAGGGGGGAGAAAACACCATATATTTT
TRBV11-2	NA	NA	TRBJ1-3	CASSLGGGSGNTIYF	TGTGCCAGCAGCTTAGGGGGGGGCTCTGGAAACACCATATATTTT
TRBV11-2	NA	NA	TRBJ1-5	CASSYQSNQPQHF	TGTGCCAGCAGCTACCAGAGCAATCAGCCCCAGCATTTT
TRBV4-1	NA	NA	TRBJ1-3	CASSPGDIDSGNTIYF	TGCGCCAGCAGCCCAGGCGACATCGACTCTGGAAACACCATATATTTT
TRBV2	NA	NA	TRBJ1-6	CASRTEGSPLHF	TGTGCCAGCAGGACCGAGGGGTCACCCCTCCACTTT
TRBV30	NA	NA	TRBJ1-1	CAWSPSGRNTEAFF	TGTGCCTGGAGCCCCTCGGGGCGGAACACTGAAGCTTTCTTT
TRBV7-6	NA	NA	TRBJ2-1	CASSLGQTYNEQFF	TGTGCCAGCAGCTTAGGCCAGACCTACAATGAGCAGTTCTTC
TRBV7-9	NA	NA	TRBJ1-1	CASNSMGSNTEAFF	TGTGCCAGCAACTCTATGGGGTCGAACACTGAAGCTTTCTTT
TRBV9	NA	NA	TRBJ2-3	CASSGTSTDTQYF	TGTGCCAGCAGCGGGACTAGCACAGATACGCAGTATTTT
TRBV19	NA	NA	TRBJ2-5	CASRDDGQETQYF	TGTGCCAGTAGGGATGACGGGCAAGAGACCCAGTACTTC
TRBV7-9	NA	TRBD1	TRBJ1-4	CASRPGTGGPNEKLFF	TGTGCCAGCAGACCTGGGACAGGGGGCCCTAATGAAAAACTGTTTTTT
TRBV30	NA	TRBD1	TRBJ1-2	CAWSGDRGSYGYTF	TGTGCCTGGAGTGGGGACAGGGGGAGTTATGGCTACACCTTC
TRBV11-2	few	TRBD1	TRBJ2-1	CASSLVTGGLIVYNEQFF	TGTGCCAGCAGCTTGGTGACAGGGGGTTTAATTGTCTACAATGAGCAGTTCTTC
TRBV2	NA	TRBD1	TRBJ1-5	CASSVDKGASRGNQPQHF	TGTGCCAGCAGTGTCGACAAGGGGGCTTCGAGGGGCAATCAGCCCCAGCATTTT
TRBV5-1	NA	NA	TRBJ1-1	CASSSGQTMNTEAFF	TGCGCCAGCAGCTCAGGACAGACTATGAACACTGAAGCTTTCTTT
TRBV6-5	NA	NA	TRBJ2-1	CASSPGPSSYNEQFF	TGTGCCAGCAGCCCGGGGCCTAGCTCCTACAATGAGCAGTTCTTC
TRBV19	NA	TRBD1	TRBJ1-2	CATDHISGGDGYTF	TGTGCCACTGACCACATCTCAGGGGGTGATGGCTACACCTTC